The present T cell receptor (beta chain) was sequenced within a study of shared clonotypes between healthy human individuals. Study findings and constraints: The donor pool, a small one, limited the genetic and exposure-history diversity represented.

As to this clone: Its antigen is currently unknown.

Sequencing was at deep level. Clones were read by immunoSEQ multiplex PCR, and TCRdb kept only the in-frame ones, dropping some. The table includes some 490,000 clones, more than 65% detected once. Germline lookup yields CDR1 LNHNV and CDR2 YYDKDF (reference sequence). Trimming removed 5 bases from V and 4 bases from J, with 18 bases in between. This CDR3 spans 16 amino acids. The TCR was taken from a woman in her 40s in good health. Some clones in this sample may be carry-over from other donors' samples. The chain employs TRBV15 and TRBJ1-5; D perhaps matches TRBD1 (5 bases). Sequenced: PBMCs. CDR3 in DNA: TGTGCCACCAGCGGCGGGGACGGAAGCCCAAATCAGCCCCAGCATTTT. Translation: CATSGGDGSPNQPQHF.